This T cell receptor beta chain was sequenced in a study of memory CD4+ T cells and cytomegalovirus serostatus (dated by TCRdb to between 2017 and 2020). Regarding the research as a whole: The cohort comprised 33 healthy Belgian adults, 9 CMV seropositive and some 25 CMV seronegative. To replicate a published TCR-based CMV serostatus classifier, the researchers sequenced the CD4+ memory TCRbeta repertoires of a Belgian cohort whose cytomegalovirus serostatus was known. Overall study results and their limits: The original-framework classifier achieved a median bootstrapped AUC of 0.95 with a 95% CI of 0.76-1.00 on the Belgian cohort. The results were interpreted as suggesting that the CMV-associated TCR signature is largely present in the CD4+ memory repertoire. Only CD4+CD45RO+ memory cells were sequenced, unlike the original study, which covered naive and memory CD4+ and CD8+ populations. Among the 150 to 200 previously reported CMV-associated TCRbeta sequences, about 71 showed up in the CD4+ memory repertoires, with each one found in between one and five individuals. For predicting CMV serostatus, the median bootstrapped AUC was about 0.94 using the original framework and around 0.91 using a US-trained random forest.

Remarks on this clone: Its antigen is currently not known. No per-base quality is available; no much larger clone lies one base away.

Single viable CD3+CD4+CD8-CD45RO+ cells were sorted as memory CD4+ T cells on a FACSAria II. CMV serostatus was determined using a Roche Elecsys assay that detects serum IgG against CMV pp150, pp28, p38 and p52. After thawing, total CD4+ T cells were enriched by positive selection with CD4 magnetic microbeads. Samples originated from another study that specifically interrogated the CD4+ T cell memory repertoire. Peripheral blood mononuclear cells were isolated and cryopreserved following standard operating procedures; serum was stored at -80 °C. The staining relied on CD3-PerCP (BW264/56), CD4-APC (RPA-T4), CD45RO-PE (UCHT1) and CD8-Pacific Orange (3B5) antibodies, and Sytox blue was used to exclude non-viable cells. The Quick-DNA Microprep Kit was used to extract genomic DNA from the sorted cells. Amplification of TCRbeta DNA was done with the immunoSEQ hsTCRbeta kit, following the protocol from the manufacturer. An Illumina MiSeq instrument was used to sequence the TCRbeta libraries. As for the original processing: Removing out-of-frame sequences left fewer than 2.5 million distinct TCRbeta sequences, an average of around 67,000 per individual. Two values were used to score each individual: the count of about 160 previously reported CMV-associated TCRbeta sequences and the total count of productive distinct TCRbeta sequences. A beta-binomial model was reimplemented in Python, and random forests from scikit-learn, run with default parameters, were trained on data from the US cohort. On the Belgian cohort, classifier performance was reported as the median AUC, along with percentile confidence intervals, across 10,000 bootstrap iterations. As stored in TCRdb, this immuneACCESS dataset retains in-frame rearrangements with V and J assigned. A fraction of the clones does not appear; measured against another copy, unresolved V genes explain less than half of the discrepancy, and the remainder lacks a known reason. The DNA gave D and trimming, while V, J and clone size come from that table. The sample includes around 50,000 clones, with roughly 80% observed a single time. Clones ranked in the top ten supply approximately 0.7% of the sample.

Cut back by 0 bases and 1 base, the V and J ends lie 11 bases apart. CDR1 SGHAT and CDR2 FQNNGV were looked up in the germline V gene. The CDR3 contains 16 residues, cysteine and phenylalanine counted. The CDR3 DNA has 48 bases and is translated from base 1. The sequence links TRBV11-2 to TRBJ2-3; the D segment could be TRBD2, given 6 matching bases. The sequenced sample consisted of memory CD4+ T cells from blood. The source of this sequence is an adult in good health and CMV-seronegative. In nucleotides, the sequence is TGTGCCAGCAGCTTAGATCGGGGGAGAGGCACAGATACGCAGTATTTT. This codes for CASSLDRGRGTDTQYF.